The source of this T cell receptor beta chain is a study of T cell changes during pregnancy in multiple sclerosis (dated by TCRdb to between 2018 and 2020). With regard to the full study: The study examined how the T cell repertoire changed over the course of pregnancy in women with multiple sclerosis.

Library preparation used the immunoSEQ multiplex PCR assay. The clones in this table, taken by TCRdb from immuneACCESS, are in-frame only. Not every clone is retained; where verified, under half of the shortfall comes from an unresolved V gene, and the cause of the rest is unknown. In all, the sample holds some 75,000 clones, and about 96% of those were seen once. Over 0.95% of the sample is held by the ten biggest clonotypes. As for this clone: The antigen this receptor binds is unknown. No base quality values were provided; no much bigger clone lies one nucleotide off.

V loses 3 bases of germline sequence and J loses 2 bases, and the interval between the two ends is 17 bases. CDR3 length: 16 amino acids, cysteine to phenylalanine. Just CDR3 DNA is preserved here, 48 bases in frame from base 1. For CDR1 and CDR2, the germline V gene (reference sequence) lists LNHDA and SQIVND. The source material was peripheral blood, sampled in the second trimester of pregnancy. The chain is made from TRBV19 and TRBJ2-7; the best D guess is TRBD2, with 5 bases matching. This clonotype originated in a female donor with multiple sclerosis, enrolled in a pregnancy study. The DNA sequence is given as TGTGCCAGTAGTATGGGAGCCAGCGGCCGTACCTACGAGCAGTACTTC. This encodes CASSMGASGRTYEQYF.